This T cell receptor (beta chain) was sequenced during a study of T-cell memory formation after mild COVID-19. CDR3 size: 16 residues. Germline-derived CDR1 and CDR2 are SGHRS and YFSETQ. V lost 1 base and J lost 5; bases outside the gene matches: 9. TCRdb passed the 5' RACE reads through MiXCR, listing each CDR3 protein once. The sample has 450,000 to 650,000 distinct CDR3 sequences, about a fifth seen once. V and J are TRBV5-1 and TRBJ2-1; 7 bases are a match to TRBD1. This clonotype originated in an adult woman who had mild COVID-19 (a few samples of this study predate the infection). Cell type and time point are not known. The sample taken for sequencing was PBMCs or a T cell subset sorted from them (not recorded which). For the CDR3, the DNA is TGCGCCAGCAGCTTGTTGCCCGGGACAGATAACAATGAGCAGTTCTTC. Translated: CASSLLPGTDNNEQFF.